This T cell receptor beta chain stems from a study of shared clonotypes between healthy human individuals. Study donors comprised healthy, HIV-negative adults devoid of recent acute infection or vaccination. The genomic DNA of each subset was split evenly across several immunoSEQ plates. The sequenced material, unsorted PBMC DNA, was run on ten immunoSEQ deep assay plates. Produced via immunoSEQ multiplex PCR; TCRdb's table is partial and in-frame only. The data contain about 480,000 clones, 60% to 80% of them singletons. Sequenced material: PBMCs. This receptor was taken from a woman in her forties in good health. Some clones in this sample may be carry-over from other donors' samples.

As DNA, the CDR3 is TGTGCCATCGGGGAGTTCGGAAACATTCAGTACTTC. As protein: CAIGEFGNIQYF. This rearrangement joins TRBV15 to TRBJ2-4, with a possible D match to TRBD2 (5 bases). This CDR3 region has 12 residues. Germline CDR1 reads LNHNV; CDR2 reads YYDKDF (reference sequence). V dropped 10 bases and J dropped 6 bases, with 13 bases sitting between them.